This T cell receptor (beta chain) was sequenced in a study of T-cell reconstitution after alpha-beta-depleted transplantation in children. Study observations and caveats: For some patients, TCRbeta diversity was high at day 60 because of recipient T cells and thymic progenitors that survived. Newly produced T cells mostly provided counts and TCRbeta diversity after one year, as hyperexpanded clones declined. Several hundred expanded graft clones reportedly gave rise to the alpha-beta T cells present about two months after transplant.

A remark on this clonotype: Antigen specificity is unknown.

A library of TCRbeta sequences, prepared with unique molecular identifiers, was generated. MiXCR was run by TCRdb on the PCR reads, yielding one entry per CDR3 protein. Counted here are about 980,000 distinct CDR3 sequences, 25% to 30% occurring once; the ten biggest clones make up over 25%. Sequences were derived from PBMCs, mostly from graft donor cells, sampled 360 days after TCRalphabeta/CD19-depleted stem cell transplant. The clonotype originates from a boy under three years old who had a stem cell transplant for SCID, so the T cells may come from the graft donor.

CDR3: CASSPDSHSYNEQFF. CDR3 DNA sequence: TGTGCCAGCAGCCCCGACAGCCACTCCTACAATGAGCAGTTCTTC. This chain uses TRBV2 with TRBJ2-1, with D possibly matching TRBD1 (5 bases). CDR3 length: 15 amino acids. V lost 6 bases to trimming and J lost 0 bases, with 12 bases between them. Germline assignment: CDR1 SNHLY and CDR2 FYNNEI.